The clone carrying this TCR beta chain was seen at least ten times. The antigen is not known. This record belongs to a study of T-cell reconstitution after alpha-beta-depleted transplantation in children. Study observations and caveats: There were reportedly several hundred expanded graft clones from which alpha-beta T cells came about two months after transplant. Recipient T cells and thymic progenitors that survived gave rise to the high TCRbeta diversity observed at day 60 in some patients.

Unique molecular identifiers were built into the TCRbeta library. TCRdb used MiXCR to reprocess the PCR reads, holding one entry per CDR3 protein. The table shows about 16,000 distinct CDR3 sequences, with about 8% occurring only once. The TCR comes from a boy under two years old who had a stem cell transplant for Wiskott-Aldrich syndrome, so the T cells may come from the graft donor. The sample was PBMCs, mostly from graft donor cells, taken 60 days after TCRalphabeta/CD19-depleted stem cell transplant.

The CDR3 bases are TGTGCCAGCAGCCAAAGCGGACTAGACGCAAATGAGCAGTTCTTC. It yields the protein CASSQSGLDANEQFF. This sequence joins TRBV4-2 and TRBJ2-1, with 7 bases aligning to TRBD2. Germline loops: CDR1 LGHNA, CDR2 YNFKEQ. V dropped 2 bases and J dropped 7; count of bases not matched to a gene: 8. This CDR3 has 15 residues.